This T cell receptor (beta chain) was captured in a study of shared clonotypes between healthy human individuals. Partitioning of CD4+ cells yielded a CD45RA+ naive subset and a CD45RA-negative memory subset. Study outcomes and limitations: Limited genetic and exposure-history diversity came from having few donors.

Roughly 27,000 T cell genomes, or 200 to 250 ng DNA, went into the sorted-subset replicate PCRs. Method: immunoSEQ multiplex PCR; TCRdb's copy keeps in-frame clones and lacks some. There are about 710,000 clones in the sample; less than 80% occur only once, and around 1.7% lies in the top ten. Trimming at V came to 6 bases and at J to 0 bases, leaving 10 bases not matched to a gene. The CDR3 length is 16 residues. The germline CDR1 and CDR2 sequences are SGHAT and FQNNGV. In its sample, this clone is medium-sized. Its antigen is not known. Sequencing input: memory CD4+ T cells sorted from blood. As to subset: CD45RA-negative fraction. The chain has TRBV11-2 and TRBJ2-5; the match to TRBD2 covers 7 bases. This TCR was recovered from a woman aged 25 to 39 in good health. CDR3 nucleotide sequence: TGTGCCAGCAGTGAGGGGAGGGGAGCGTACCAAGAGACCCAGTACTTC. This gives the protein CASSEGRGAYQETQYF. Full variable domain (outside the CDR3, taken from reference TRBV11-2 and TRBJ2-5): EAGVAQSPRYKIIEKRQSVAFWCNPISGHATLYWYQQILGQGPKLLIQFQNNGVVDDSQLPKDRFSAERLKGVDSTLKIQPAKLEDSAVYLCASSEGRGAYQETQYFGPGTRLLVL.